Listed below are T cell receptor beta chains from one sample, sequenced in a study of T-cell memory formation after mild COVID-19. TCRdb fed the 5' RACE reads into MiXCR, producing one record per CDR3 protein. The sample lists 350,000 to 500,000 distinct CDR3 sequences, approximately 20% seen once, with roughly 8% in the top ten. The specimen was PBMCs or a T cell subset sorted from them (not recorded which). The receptors shown here come from an adult woman who had mild COVID-19 (a few samples of this study predate the infection). Cell type and time point are not known. CDR3s include the opening cysteine and the closing phenylalanine or tryptophan. D genes are given only for firm matches. The size field is filled for only some rows; it gives once, few, many or a size class.

v_call: TRBV19
j_call: TRBJ2-3
clone_size: .
d_call: TRBD2
cdr3_aa: CASSSTSGRDTQYF
cdr3_nt: TGTGCCAGTAGTTCAACTAGCGGGAGAGATACGCAGTATTTT

v_call: TRBV5-4
j_call: TRBJ2-2
clone_size: many
d_call: .
cdr3_aa: CASSPYTARDTGELFF
cdr3_nt: TGTGCCAGCAGCCCCTACACCGCCAGGGACACCGGGGAGCTGTTTTTT

v_call: TRBV20-1
j_call: TRBJ2-1
clone_size: .
d_call: .
cdr3_aa: CSANPRGALPYNEQFF
cdr3_nt: TGCAGTGCTAATCCCAGGGGGGCCTTACCCTACAATGAGCAGTTCTTC

v_call: TRBV4-3
j_call: TRBJ1-1
clone_size: .
d_call: .
cdr3_aa: CASSQGPGTGEAFF
cdr3_nt: TGCGCCAGCAGCCAAGGTCCCGGGACCGGTGAAGCTTTCTTT

v_call: TRBV24-1
j_call: TRBJ1-5
clone_size: .
d_call: .
cdr3_aa: CATSEQGDGNQPQHF
cdr3_nt: TGTGCCACCAGTGAACAAGGGGACGGCAATCAGCCCCAGCATTTT

v_call: TRBV20-1
j_call: TRBJ1-6
clone_size: few
d_call: .
cdr3_aa: CSASQGRNSPLHF
cdr3_nt: TGCAGTGCTAGCCAGGGGCGAAATTCACCCCTCCACTTT

v_call: TRBV2
j_call: TRBJ2-7
clone_size: .
d_call: .
cdr3_aa: CASSEGGHGYEQYF
cdr3_nt: TGTGCCAGCAGTGAAGGGGGGCACGGCTACGAGCAGTACTTC

v_call: TRBV7-6
j_call: TRBJ2-7
clone_size: .
d_call: .
cdr3_aa: CASAPLDSYEQYF
cdr3_nt: TGTGCCAGCGCCCCGCTGGACTCCTACGAGCAGTACTTC

v_call: TRBV7-9
j_call: TRBJ2-2
clone_size: .
d_call: TRBD1
cdr3_aa: CASSLGGTGSGELFF
cdr3_nt: TGTGCCAGCAGCTTAGGAGGGACAGGGTCCGGGGAGCTGTTTTTT

v_call: TRBV5-6
j_call: TRBJ2-1
clone_size: few
d_call: TRBD2
cdr3_aa: CASSLERLAGAGNEQFF
cdr3_nt: TGTGCCAGCAGCTTGGAGAGACTAGCGGGGGCGGGGAATGAGCAGTTCTTC

v_call: TRBV9
j_call: TRBJ2-7
clone_size: .
d_call: .
cdr3_aa: CASSASQGYEQYF
cdr3_nt: TGTGCCAGCAGCGCGTCACAGGGATACGAGCAGTACTTC

v_call: TRBV5-1
j_call: TRBJ2-1
clone_size: few
d_call: .
cdr3_aa: CASSLTGTEFF
cdr3_nt: TGCGCCAGCAGCTTGACCGGGACGGAGTTCTTC

v_call: TRBV19
j_call: TRBJ1-5
clone_size: .
d_call: TRBD1
cdr3_aa: CASSTRTGRGPYSNQPQHF
cdr3_nt: TGTGCCAGTAGTACTCGGACAGGGCGCGGGCCTTATAGCAATCAGCCCCAGCATTTT

v_call: TRBV14
j_call: TRBJ2-5
clone_size: few
d_call: TRBD1
cdr3_aa: CASNYRGLEETQYF
cdr3_nt: TGTGCCAGCAACTACAGGGGGCTGGAAGAGACCCAGTACTTC

v_call: TRBV20-1
j_call: TRBJ1-5
clone_size: few
d_call: .
cdr3_aa: CSARGTVNQPQHF
cdr3_nt: TGCAGTGCACGCGGGACGGTCAATCAGCCCCAGCATTTT

v_call: TRBV12-3/TRBV12-4
j_call: TRBJ1-1
clone_size: .
d_call: .
cdr3_aa: CASSLLGTGEAFF
cdr3_nt: TGTGCCAGCAGTTTACTGGGGACGGGTGAAGCTTTCTTT

v_call: TRBV7-8
j_call: TRBJ2-3
clone_size: few
d_call: .
cdr3_aa: CASGGGERDTQYF
cdr3_nt: TGTGCCTCTGGAGGAGGTGAACGAGATACGCAGTATTTT

v_call: TRBV20-1
j_call: TRBJ1-2
clone_size: .
d_call: .
cdr3_aa: CSASDGYGYTF
cdr3_nt: TGCAGTGCCTCGGACGGGTATGGCTACACCTTC

v_call: TRBV7-9
j_call: TRBJ2-2
clone_size: .
d_call: .
cdr3_aa: CASSLGRHPTPNTGELFF
cdr3_nt: TGTGCCAGCAGCTTGGGTAGGCATCCTACTCCGAACACCGGGGAGCTGTTTTTT

v_call: TRBV15
j_call: TRBJ2-5
clone_size: few
d_call: .
cdr3_aa: CATSRPPGVTQYF
cdr3_nt: TGTGCCACCAGCAGACCCCCAGGAGTGACCCAGTACTTC

v_call: TRBV3-1
j_call: TRBJ1-4
clone_size: few
d_call: .
cdr3_aa: CASSQDRQGTGKLFF
cdr3_nt: TGTGCCAGCAGCCAAGATCGGCAGGGGACGGGAAAACTGTTTTTT

v_call: TRBV4-1
j_call: TRBJ1-5
clone_size: .
d_call: .
cdr3_aa: CASSQDSPRNQPQHF
cdr3_nt: TGCGCCAGCAGCCAAGATAGCCCCAGAAATCAGCCCCAGCATTTT

v_call: TRBV9
j_call: TRBJ1-6
clone_size: .
d_call: TRBD1
cdr3_aa: CASSAGQGTGSPLHF
cdr3_nt: TGTGCCAGCAGCGCAGGACAGGGTACCGGATCACCCCTCCACTTT

v_call: TRBV27
j_call: TRBJ1-4
clone_size: once
d_call: .
cdr3_aa: CASSFWREANEKLFF
cdr3_nt: TGTGCCAGCAGTTTTTGGCGTGAAGCTAATGAAAAACTGTTTTTT

v_call: TRBV27
j_call: TRBJ2-3
clone_size: .
d_call: TRBD2
cdr3_aa: CASSLLSGGGTDTQYF
cdr3_nt: TGTGCCAGCAGTTTACTTAGCGGCGGGGGGACAGATACGCAGTATTTT

v_call: TRBV19
j_call: TRBJ2-2
clone_size: .
d_call: .
cdr3_aa: CASSIEPNTGELFF
cdr3_nt: TGTGCCAGTAGTATAGAACCGAACACCGGGGAGCTGTTTTTT

v_call: TRBV5-1
j_call: TRBJ2-7
clone_size: .
d_call: TRBD2
cdr3_aa: CASRAGELYEQYF
cdr3_nt: TGCGCCAGCCGTGCGGGAGAGCTCTACGAGCAGTACTTC

v_call: TRBV5-5
j_call: TRBJ2-3
clone_size: .
d_call: TRBD2
cdr3_aa: CASSSQGAGGSDTQYF
cdr3_nt: TGTGCCAGCAGCTCCCAGGGAGCGGGAGGATCAGATACGCAGTATTTT

v_call: TRBV4-1
j_call: TRBJ1-1
clone_size: .
d_call: TRBD1
cdr3_aa: CASSQEDRANTEAFF
cdr3_nt: TGCGCCAGCAGCCAGGAAGACAGGGCTAACACTGAAGCTTTCTTT

v_call: TRBV27
j_call: TRBJ2-7
clone_size: .
d_call: .
cdr3_aa: CASSAIGDEQYF
cdr3_nt: TGTGCCAGCAGTGCAATTGGCGACGAGCAGTACTTC

v_call: TRBV3-1
j_call: TRBJ1-1
clone_size: .
d_call: .
cdr3_aa: CASSQDYGLWNTEAFF
cdr3_nt: TGTGCCAGCAGCCAAGATTACGGTCTTTGGAACACTGAAGCTTTCTTT

v_call: TRBV7-3
j_call: TRBJ2-2
clone_size: many
d_call: .
cdr3_aa: CASSLRPGIGELFF
cdr3_nt: TGTGCCAGCAGCTTAAGGCCGGGTATCGGGGAGCTGTTTTTT

v_call: TRBV7-3
j_call: TRBJ2-3
clone_size: .
d_call: TRBD2
cdr3_aa: CASSPSGGLVSTDTQYF
cdr3_nt: TGTGCCAGCAGCCCAAGCGGGGGGCTTGTTAGCACAGATACGCAGTATTTT

v_call: TRBV7-3
j_call: TRBJ2-7
clone_size: .
d_call: TRBD1
cdr3_aa: CASSKPGGEQYF
cdr3_nt: TGTGCCAGCAGCAAACCAGGGGGCGAGCAGTACTTC

v_call: TRBV7-9
j_call: TRBJ1-4
clone_size: .
d_call: .
cdr3_aa: CASSSRTDKLAEKLFF
cdr3_nt: TGTGCCAGCAGCTCTAGGACCGACAAGTTAGCTGAAAAACTGTTTTTT

v_call: TRBV9
j_call: TRBJ2-3
clone_size: .
d_call: TRBD2
cdr3_aa: CASSALAGVGTDTQYF
cdr3_nt: TGTGCCAGCAGCGCACTAGCGGGAGTAGGCACAGATACGCAGTATTTT

v_call: TRBV29-1
j_call: TRBJ2-3
clone_size: few
d_call: .
cdr3_aa: CSVEEELGADTQYF
cdr3_nt: TGCAGCGTTGAAGAAGAACTAGGGGCAGATACGCAGTATTTT

v_call: TRBV6-2/TRBV6-3
j_call: TRBJ2-1
clone_size: few
d_call: TRBD2
cdr3_aa: CASSPGTSHYNEQFF
cdr3_nt: TGTGCCAGCAGCCCCGGGACTAGCCATTACAATGAGCAGTTCTTC

v_call: TRBV3-1
j_call: TRBJ1-3
clone_size: few
d_call: TRBD1
cdr3_aa: CASSQGLGQGRNTIYF
cdr3_nt: TGTGCCAGCAGCCAAGGCTTGGGACAGGGGAGAAACACCATATATTTT

v_call: TRBV15
j_call: TRBJ1-6
clone_size: few
d_call: .
cdr3_aa: CATSRDISLNSPLHF
cdr3_nt: TGTGCCACCAGCAGAGATATTAGCCTCAATTCACCCCTCCACTTT

v_call: TRBV4-2
j_call: TRBJ2-2
clone_size: .
d_call: .
cdr3_aa: CASSQDGRAAGELFF
cdr3_nt: TGTGCCAGCAGCCAAGATGGACGGGCGGCCGGGGAGCTGTTTTTT

v_call: TRBV7-9
j_call: TRBJ2-1
clone_size: .
d_call: .
cdr3_aa: CASSPQRSYNEQFF
cdr3_nt: TGTGCCAGCAGCCCCCAGCGGTCATACAATGAGCAGTTCTTC

v_call: TRBV10-3
j_call: TRBJ2-3
clone_size: .
d_call: TRBD2
cdr3_aa: CASRPGGNTDTQYF
cdr3_nt: TGTGCCTCCCGTCCGGGGGGGAACACAGATACGCAGTATTTT

v_call: TRBV29-1
j_call: TRBJ2-5
clone_size: few
d_call: TRBD1
cdr3_aa: CSVTNLTGLWEETQYF
cdr3_nt: TGCAGCGTGACTAACTTGACAGGGTTATGGGAAGAGACCCAGTACTTC

v_call: TRBV5-1
j_call: TRBJ2-7
clone_size: few
d_call: TRBD1
cdr3_aa: CASSLDGQGSYEQYF
cdr3_nt: TGCGCCAGCAGCTTGGACGGACAGGGGTCCTACGAGCAGTACTTC

v_call: TRBV18
j_call: TRBJ1-5
clone_size: .
d_call: .
cdr3_aa: CASSPFDSRVIQPQHF
cdr3_nt: TGTGCCAGCTCACCTTTTGACAGTAGGGTCATTCAGCCCCAGCATTTT

v_call: TRBV6-6
j_call: TRBJ2-5
clone_size: few
d_call: .
cdr3_aa: CASSNGGPETQYF
cdr3_nt: TGTGCCAGCAGCAACGGGGGGCCCGAGACCCAGTACTTC

v_call: TRBV7-8
j_call: TRBJ2-5
clone_size: few
d_call: .
cdr3_aa: CASSAHGSTETQYF
cdr3_nt: TGTGCCAGCAGCGCCCACGGTTCGACCGAGACCCAGTACTTC